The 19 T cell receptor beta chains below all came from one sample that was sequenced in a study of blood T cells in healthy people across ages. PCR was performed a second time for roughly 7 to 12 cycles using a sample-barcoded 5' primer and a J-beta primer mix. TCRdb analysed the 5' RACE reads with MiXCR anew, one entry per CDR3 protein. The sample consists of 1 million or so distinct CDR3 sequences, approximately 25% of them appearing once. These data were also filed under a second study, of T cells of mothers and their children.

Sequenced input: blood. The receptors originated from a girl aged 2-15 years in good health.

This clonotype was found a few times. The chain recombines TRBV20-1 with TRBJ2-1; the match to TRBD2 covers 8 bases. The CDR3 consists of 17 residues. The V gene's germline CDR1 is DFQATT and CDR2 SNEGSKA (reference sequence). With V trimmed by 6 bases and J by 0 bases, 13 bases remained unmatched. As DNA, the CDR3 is TGCAGTGCACAGACCCTAGCGGGCCAAAGCTCCTACAATGAGCAGTTCTTC. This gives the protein CSAQTLAGQSSYNEQFF.

CDR3 nucleotides: TGTGCCAGCAGTTCCGGGACTAGTCTCTACGAGCAGTACTTC. Residues: CASSSGTSLYEQYF. This chain links TRBV27 with TRBJ2-7; 8 bases are shared with TRBD2. Germline V gene lookup returns CDR1 MNHEY and CDR2 SMNVEV (reference sequence). The CDR3 loop spans 14 amino acids. V dropped 4 bases and J dropped 3; count of bases not matched to a gene: 5.

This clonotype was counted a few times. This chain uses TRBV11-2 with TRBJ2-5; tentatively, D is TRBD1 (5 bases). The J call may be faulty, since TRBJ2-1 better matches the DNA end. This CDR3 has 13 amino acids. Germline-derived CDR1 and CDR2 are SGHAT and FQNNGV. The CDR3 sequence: CASSLARVGEQFF. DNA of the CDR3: TGTGCCAGCAGCTTAGCCAGGGTAGGCGAGCAGTTCTTC.

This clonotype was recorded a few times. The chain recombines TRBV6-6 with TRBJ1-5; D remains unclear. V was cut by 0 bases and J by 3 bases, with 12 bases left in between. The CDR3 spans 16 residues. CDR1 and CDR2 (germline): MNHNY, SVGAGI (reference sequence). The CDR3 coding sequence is TGTGCCAGCAGTTACTCGACCTCGCAGAACAATCAGCCCCAGCATTTT. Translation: CASSYSTSQNNQPQHF.

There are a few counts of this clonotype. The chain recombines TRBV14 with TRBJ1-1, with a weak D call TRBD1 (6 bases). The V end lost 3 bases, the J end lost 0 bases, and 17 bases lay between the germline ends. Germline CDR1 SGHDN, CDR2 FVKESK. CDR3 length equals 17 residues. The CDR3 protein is CASSHLTGYGMNTEAFF. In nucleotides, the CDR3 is TGTGCCAGCAGCCACCTTACAGGGTATGGAATGAACACTGAAGCTTTCTTT.

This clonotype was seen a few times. The CDR3 DNA follows: TGTGCCAGCAGCCAAGGGGGGGAACGGTACGAGCAGTACTTC. Translated: CASSQGGERYEQYF. This chain joins TRBV14 and TRBJ2-7, with D tentatively TRBD2 (6 bases). CDR3 size: 14 residues. The germline V gene encodes CDR1 SGHDN and CDR2 FVKESK. Trimming shortened V by 1 base and J by 4 bases, and 11 bases separated the two germline ends.

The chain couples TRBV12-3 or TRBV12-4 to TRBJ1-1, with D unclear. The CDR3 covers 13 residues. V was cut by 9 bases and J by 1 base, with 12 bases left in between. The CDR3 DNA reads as TGTGCCAGTTCGGGCGGCAAGAACACTGAAGCTTTCTTT. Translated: CASSGGKNTEAFF.

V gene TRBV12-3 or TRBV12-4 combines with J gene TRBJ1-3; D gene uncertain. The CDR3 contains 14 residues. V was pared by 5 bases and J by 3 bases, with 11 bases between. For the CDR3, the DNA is TGTGCCAGCAGTCACAGTGGAAGTGGAAACACCATATATTTT. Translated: CASSHSGSGNTIYF.

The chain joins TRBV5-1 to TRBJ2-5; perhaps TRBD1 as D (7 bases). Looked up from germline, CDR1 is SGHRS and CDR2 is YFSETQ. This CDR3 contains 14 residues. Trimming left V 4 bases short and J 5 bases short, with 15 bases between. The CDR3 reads CASSPNRGGETQYF. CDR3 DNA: TGCGCCAGCAGCCCTAACAGGGGAGGTGAGACCCAGTACTTC. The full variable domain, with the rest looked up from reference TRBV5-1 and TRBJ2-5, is KAGVTQTPRYLIKTRGQQVTLSCSPISGHRSVSWYQQTPGQGLQFLFEYFSETQRNKGNFPGRFSGRQFSNSRSEMNVSTLELGDSALYLCASSPNRGGETQYFGPGTRLLVL.

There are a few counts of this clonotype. The CDR3 DNA is TGCGCCAGCAGCTTTAAGGAGAGGGAGCAGTTCTTC. Translation gives CASSFKEREQFF. V gene TRBV5-1 combines with J gene TRBJ2-1; D gene uncertain. The germline CDR1 and CDR2 sequences are SGHRS and YFSETQ. With 2 bases removed from V and 10 bases from J, the gap between germline ends came to 10 bases. The CDR3 sequence is 12 residues long.

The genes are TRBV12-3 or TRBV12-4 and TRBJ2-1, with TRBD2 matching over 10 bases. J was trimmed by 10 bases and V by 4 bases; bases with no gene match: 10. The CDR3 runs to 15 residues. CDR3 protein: CASSSLAGVWWEQFF. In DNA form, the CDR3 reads TGTGCCAGCAGTTCCCTAGCGGGAGTTTGGTGGGAGCAGTTCTTC.

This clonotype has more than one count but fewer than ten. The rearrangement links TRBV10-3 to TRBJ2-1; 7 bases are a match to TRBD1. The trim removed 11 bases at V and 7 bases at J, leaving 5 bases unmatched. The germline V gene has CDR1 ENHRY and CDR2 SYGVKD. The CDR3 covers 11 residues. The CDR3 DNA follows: TGTGCCGCCGGGACAGCAAATGAGCAGTTCTTC. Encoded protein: CAAGTANEQFF.

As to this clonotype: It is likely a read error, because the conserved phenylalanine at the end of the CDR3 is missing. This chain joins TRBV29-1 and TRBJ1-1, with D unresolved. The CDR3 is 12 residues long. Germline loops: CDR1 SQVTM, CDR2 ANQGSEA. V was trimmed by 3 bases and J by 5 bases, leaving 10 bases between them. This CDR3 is CSVELMETEAFL. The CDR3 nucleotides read TGCAGCGTTGAGCTTATGGAAACTGAAGCTTTCTTA.

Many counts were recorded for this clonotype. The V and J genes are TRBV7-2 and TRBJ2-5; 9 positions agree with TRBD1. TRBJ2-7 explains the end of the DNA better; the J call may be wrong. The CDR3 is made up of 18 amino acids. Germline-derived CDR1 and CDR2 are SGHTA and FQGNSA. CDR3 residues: CASSLETGTGTLWDEQYF. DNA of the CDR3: TGTGCCAGCAGCTTAGAGACCGGGACAGGGACCCTTTGGGACGAGCAGTACTTC.

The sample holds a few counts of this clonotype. As DNA, the CDR3 is TGTGCCAGCAGTCATGGACTAGCGCCCACATGGGAAGAGACCCAGTACTTC. Translation: CASSHGLAPTWEETQYF. The chain uses TRBV2 and TRBJ2-5, with 9 bases fitting TRBD2. The CDR3 sequence is 17 residues long. Germline CDR1 and CDR2: SNHLY and FYNNEI. J was trimmed by 3 bases and V by 5 bases; bases with no gene match: 13.

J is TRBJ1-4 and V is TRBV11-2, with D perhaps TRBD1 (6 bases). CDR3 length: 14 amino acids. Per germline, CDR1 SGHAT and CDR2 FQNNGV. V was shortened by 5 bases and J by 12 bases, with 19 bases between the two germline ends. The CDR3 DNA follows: TGTGCCAGCAGCCCTCTGGGGGGCCTCGAACAACTGTTTTTT. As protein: CASSPLGGLEQLFF.

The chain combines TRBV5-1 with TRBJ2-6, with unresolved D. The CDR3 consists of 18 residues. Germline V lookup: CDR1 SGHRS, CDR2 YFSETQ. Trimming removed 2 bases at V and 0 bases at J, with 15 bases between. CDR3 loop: CASSFLVDSYSGANVLTF. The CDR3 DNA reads TGCGCCAGCAGCTTTTTAGTTGATTCTTACTCTGGGGCCAACGTCCTGACTTTC.

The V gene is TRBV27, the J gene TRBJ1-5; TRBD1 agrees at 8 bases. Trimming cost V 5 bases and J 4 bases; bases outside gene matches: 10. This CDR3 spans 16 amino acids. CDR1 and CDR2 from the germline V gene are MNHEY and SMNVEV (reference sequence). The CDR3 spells CASSQGTGQWNQPQHF. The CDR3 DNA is TGTGCCAGCAGTCAGGGGACAGGTCAGTGGAATCAGCCCCAGCATTTT.

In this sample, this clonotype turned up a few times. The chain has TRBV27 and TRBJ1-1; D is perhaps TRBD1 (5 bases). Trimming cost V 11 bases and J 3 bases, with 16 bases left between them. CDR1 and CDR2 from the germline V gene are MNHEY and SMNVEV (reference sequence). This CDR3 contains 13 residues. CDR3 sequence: CACTNGGYTEAFF. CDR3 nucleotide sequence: TGTGCCTGCACCAATGGGGGGTACACTGAAGCTTTCTTT.